This TCR beta chain is drawn from a study of T cell changes during pregnancy in multiple sclerosis. The assay was immunoSEQ multiplex PCR, and TCRdb's table has in-frame clones only and misses some. In the table there are 65,000 to 90,000 clones, just under 95% of which are singletons. V gave up 7 bases and J gave up 0 bases, with 17 bases separating them. The CDR3 has 17 residues. Germline V gives CDR1 SGHRS, CDR2 YFSETQ. This TCR was sampled from a female donor with multiple sclerosis, enrolled in a pregnancy study. This specimen consisted of peripheral blood, obtained in the second trimester of pregnancy. V usage is TRBV5-1 and J usage is TRBJ2-6, with D perhaps TRBD2 (6 bases). CDR3 loop: CASQSGLPTSGANVLTF. The CDR3 region has the DNA TGCGCCAGCCAGTCGGGACTTCCGACCTCTGGGGCCAACGTCCTGACTTTC.